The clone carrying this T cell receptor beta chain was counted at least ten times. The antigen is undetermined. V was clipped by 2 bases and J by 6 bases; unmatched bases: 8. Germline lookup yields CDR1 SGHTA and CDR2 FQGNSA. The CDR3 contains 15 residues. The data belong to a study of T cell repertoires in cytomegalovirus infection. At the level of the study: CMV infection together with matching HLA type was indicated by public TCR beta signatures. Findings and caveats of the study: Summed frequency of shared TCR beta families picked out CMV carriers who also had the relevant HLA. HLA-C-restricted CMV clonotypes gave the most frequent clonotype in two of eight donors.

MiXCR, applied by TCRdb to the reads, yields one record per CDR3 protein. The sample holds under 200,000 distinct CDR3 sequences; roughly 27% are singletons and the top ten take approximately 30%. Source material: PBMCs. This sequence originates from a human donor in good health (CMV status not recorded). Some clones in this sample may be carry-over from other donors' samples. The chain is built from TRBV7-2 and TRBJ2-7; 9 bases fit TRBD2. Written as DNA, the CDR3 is TGTGCCAGCAGCTTAATTCCGGGTAGCGGGGGCGAGCAGTACTTC. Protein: CASSLIPGSGGEQYF.